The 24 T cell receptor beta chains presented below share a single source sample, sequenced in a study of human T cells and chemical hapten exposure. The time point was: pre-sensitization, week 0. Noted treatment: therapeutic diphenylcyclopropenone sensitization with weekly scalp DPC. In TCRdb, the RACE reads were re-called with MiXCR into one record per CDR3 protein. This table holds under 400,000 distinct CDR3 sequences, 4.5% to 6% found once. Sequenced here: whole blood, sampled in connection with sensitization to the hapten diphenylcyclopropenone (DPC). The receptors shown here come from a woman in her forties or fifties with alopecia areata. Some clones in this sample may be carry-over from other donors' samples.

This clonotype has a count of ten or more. CDR3 DNA sequence: TGTGCCAGCAGTTTAAGGGCAGGTGAAGCTTTCTTT. Its protein product is CASSLRAGEAFF. This chain uses TRBV27 with TRBJ1-1, with D uncertain. V lost 2 bases to trimming and J lost 7 bases, with 8 bases between them. The CDR3 runs 12 residues. Per the germline V gene, CDR1 is MNHEY and CDR2 is SMNVEV (reference sequence).

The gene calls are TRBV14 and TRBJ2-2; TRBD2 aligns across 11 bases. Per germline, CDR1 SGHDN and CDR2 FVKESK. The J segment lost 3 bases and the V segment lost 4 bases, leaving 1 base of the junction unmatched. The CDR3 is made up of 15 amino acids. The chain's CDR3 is CASSPGLADTGELFF. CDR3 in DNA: TGTGCCAGCAGCCCGGGACTAGCGGACACCGGGGAGCTGTTTTTT.

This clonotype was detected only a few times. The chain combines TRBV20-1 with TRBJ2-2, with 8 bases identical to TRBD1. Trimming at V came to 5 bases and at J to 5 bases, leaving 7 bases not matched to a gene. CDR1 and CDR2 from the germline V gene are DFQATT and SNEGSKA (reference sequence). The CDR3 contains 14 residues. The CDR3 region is CSARTGPETGELFF. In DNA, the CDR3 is TGCAGTGCTCGGACAGGGCCAGAAACCGGGGAGCTGTTTTTT.

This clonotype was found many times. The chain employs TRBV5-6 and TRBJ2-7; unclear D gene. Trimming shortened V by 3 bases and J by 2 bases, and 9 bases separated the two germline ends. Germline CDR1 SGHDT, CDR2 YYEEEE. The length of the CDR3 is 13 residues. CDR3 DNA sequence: TGTGCCAGCAGCTCTGACCCGACCTACGAGCAGTACTTC. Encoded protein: CASSSDPTYEQYF.

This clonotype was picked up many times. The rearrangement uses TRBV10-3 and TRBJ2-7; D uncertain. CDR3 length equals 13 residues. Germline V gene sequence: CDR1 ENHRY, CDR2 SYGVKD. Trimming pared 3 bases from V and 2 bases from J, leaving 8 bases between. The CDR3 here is CAISDRRPYEQYF. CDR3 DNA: TGTGCCATCAGTGACAGGCGTCCCTACGAGCAGTACTTC.

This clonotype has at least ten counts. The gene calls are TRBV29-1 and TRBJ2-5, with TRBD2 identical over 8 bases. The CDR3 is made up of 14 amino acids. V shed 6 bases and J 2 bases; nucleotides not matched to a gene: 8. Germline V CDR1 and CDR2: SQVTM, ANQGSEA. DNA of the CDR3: TGCAGCGTAGACGCGGGGGGCCGGCAAGAGACCCAGTACTTC. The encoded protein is CSVDAGGRQETQYF.

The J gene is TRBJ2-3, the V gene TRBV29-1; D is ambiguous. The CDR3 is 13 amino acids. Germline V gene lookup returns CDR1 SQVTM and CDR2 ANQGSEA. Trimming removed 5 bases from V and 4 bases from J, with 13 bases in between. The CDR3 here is CSVNKDSADTQYF. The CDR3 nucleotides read TGCAGCGTTAACAAGGATTCCGCAGATACGCAGTATTTT.

Here the CDR3 reads CASSSHERASYNEQFF. CDR3 in DNA: TGTGCCAGCAGCTCCCACGAGCGGGCCTCCTACAATGAGCAGTTCTTC. The chain links TRBV7-2 to TRBJ2-1, with a weak D call TRBD2 (6 bases). CDR1 and CDR2 from the germline V gene are SGHTA and FQGNSA. The V end lost 4 bases, the J end lost 0 bases, and 13 bases lay between the germline ends. The CDR3 loop spans 16 amino acids.

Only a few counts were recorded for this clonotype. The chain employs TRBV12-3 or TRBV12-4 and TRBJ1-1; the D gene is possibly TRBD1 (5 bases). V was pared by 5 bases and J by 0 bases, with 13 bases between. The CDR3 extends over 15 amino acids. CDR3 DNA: TGTGCCAGCAGTCGGGGATTCAGGGTGAACACTGAAGCTTTCTTT. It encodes CASSRGFRVNTEAFF.

The CDR3 sequence is CSASSGGVSTDTQYF. The CDR3 DNA is TGCAGTGCGTCTAGCGGGGGAGTTAGCACAGATACGCAGTATTTT. This sequence joins TRBV20-1 and TRBJ2-3; 10 bases are shared with TRBD2. CDR1 is DFQATT, CDR2 SNEGSKA, per germline (reference sequence). The CDR3 has 15 amino acids. V shed 6 bases, J shed 0 bases, and the junction held 6 bases outside the gene matches.

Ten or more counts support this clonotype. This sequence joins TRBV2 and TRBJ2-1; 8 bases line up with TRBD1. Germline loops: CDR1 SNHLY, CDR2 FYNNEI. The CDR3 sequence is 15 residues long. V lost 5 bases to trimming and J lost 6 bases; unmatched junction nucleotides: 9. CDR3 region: CASSSLTGVGNEQFF. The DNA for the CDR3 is TGTGCCAGCAGTTCCCTGACAGGGGTCGGCAATGAGCAGTTCTTC.

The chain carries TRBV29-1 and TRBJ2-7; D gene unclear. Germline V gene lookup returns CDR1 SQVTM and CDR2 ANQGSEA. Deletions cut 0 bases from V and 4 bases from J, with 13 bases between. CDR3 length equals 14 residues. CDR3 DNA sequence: TGCAGCGTTGAAGATGAAGGCGGAAGTTACGAGCAGTACTTC. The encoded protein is CSVEDEGGSYEQYF.

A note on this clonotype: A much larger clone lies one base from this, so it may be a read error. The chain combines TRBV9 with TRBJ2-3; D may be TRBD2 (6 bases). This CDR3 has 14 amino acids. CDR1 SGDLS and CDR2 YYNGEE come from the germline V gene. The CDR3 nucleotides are TGTGCCAGCAGCGTAGCTTTGCGGGAAAATACGCGGTATTTT. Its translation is CASSVALRENTRYF.

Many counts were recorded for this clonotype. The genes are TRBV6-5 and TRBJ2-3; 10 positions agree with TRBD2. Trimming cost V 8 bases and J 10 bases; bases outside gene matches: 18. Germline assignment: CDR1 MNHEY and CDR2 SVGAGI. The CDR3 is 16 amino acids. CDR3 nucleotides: TGTGCCAGCCGACTGGGGCCCACCAGCGGGAGGGGACCGCAGTATTTT. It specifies CASRLGPTSGRGPQYF.

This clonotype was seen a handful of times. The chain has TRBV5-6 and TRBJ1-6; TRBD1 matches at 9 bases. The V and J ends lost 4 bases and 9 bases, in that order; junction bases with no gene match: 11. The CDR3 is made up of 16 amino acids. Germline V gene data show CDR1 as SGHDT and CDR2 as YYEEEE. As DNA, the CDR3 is TGTGCCAGCAGCGCCGCCGGACAGGGGATTAGTTCACCCCTCCACTTT. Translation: CASSAAGQGISSPLHF.

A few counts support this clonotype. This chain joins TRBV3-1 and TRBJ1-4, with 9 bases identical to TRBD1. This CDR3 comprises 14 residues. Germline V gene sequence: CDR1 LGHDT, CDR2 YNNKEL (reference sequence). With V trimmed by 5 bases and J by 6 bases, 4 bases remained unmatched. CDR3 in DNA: TGTGCCAGCAGCTCCCGGGACAGGGATGAAAAACTGTTTTTT. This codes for CASSSRDRDEKLFF.

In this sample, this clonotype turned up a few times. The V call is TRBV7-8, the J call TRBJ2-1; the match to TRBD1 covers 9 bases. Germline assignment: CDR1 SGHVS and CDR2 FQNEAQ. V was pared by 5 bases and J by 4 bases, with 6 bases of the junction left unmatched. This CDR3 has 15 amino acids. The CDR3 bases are TGTGCCAGCAGCGGGACAGGGAAATCGTACAATGAGCAGTTCTTC. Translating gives CASSGTGKSYNEQFF.

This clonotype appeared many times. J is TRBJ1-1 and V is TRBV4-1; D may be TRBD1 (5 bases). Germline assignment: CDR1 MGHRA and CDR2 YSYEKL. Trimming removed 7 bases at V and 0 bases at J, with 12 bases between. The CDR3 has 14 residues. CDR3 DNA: TGCGCCAGCACCGCAGGACACTTGAACACTGAAGCTTTCTTT. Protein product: CASTAGHLNTEAFF.

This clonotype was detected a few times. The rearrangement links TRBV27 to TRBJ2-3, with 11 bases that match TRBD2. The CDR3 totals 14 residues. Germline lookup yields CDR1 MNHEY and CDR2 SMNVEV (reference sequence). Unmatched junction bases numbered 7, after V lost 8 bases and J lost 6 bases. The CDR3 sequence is CASRLAGGSDTQYF. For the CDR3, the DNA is TGTGCCAGCCGATTAGCGGGAGGGTCGGATACGCAGTATTTT.

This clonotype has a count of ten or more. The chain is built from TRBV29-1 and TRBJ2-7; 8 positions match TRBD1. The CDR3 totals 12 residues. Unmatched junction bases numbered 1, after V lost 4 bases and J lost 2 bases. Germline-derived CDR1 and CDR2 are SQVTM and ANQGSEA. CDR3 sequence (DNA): TGCAGCGTTGGCAGGGGGCCCTACGAGCAGTACTTC. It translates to CSVGRGPYEQYF.

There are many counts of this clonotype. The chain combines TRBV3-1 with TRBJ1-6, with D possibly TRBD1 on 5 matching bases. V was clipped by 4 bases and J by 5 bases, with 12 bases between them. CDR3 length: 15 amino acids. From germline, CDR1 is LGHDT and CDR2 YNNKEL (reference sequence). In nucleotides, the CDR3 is TGTGCCAGCAGCCCTACCGACAGCAATAATTCACCCCTCCACTTT. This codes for CASSPTDSNNSPLHF.

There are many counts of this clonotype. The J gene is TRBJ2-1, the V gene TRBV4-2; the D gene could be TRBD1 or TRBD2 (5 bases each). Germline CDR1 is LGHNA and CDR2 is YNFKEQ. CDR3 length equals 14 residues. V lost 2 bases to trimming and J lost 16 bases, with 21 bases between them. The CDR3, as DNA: TGTGCCAGCAGCCAACTTACCCGGGACCCTAATGTCTTCTTC. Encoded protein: CASSQLTRDPNVFF.

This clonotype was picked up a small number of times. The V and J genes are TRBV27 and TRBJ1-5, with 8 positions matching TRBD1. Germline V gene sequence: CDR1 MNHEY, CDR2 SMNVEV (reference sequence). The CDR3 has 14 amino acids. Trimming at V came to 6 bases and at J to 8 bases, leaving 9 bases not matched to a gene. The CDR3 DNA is TGTGCCAGCAGCTTTGATGGACAGGGCGAGCCCCAGCATTTT. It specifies CASSFDGQGEPQHF.

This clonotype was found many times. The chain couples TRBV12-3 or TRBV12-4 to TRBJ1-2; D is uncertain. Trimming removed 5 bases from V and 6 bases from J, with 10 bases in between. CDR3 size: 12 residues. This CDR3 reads CASSGIVDGYTF. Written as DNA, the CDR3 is TGTGCCAGCAGTGGGATAGTAGATGGCTACACCTTC.